Listed below are T cell receptor beta chains from one sample, sequenced in a study of T cell responses to AZD1222 COVID-19 vaccine. Method: immunoSEQ multiplex PCR; TCRdb's copy keeps in-frame clones and lacks some. Of approximately 190,000 clones in the sample, 80% to 90% were seen once. The sequences come from peripheral blood, collected on day 0 of MenACWY control vaccination. These receptors all stem from an adult in good health. CDR3s include the opening cysteine and the closing phenylalanine or tryptophan. D genes are given only for firm matches. For some rows the clone size is stated as once, few or many, or as a class when expanded; others skip it.

v_gene	abundance	d_gene	j_gene	CDR3nt	CDR3aa
TRBV30	once	TRBD2	TRBJ2-7	TGTGCCTGGAGTGTAGGCGGGGGGCTTAGCTCCTACGAGCAGTACTTC	CAWSVGGGLSSYEQYF
TRBV5-1	.	.	TRBJ2-3	TGCGCCAGCAGCTTGGCCTTGGCAGATACGCAGTATTTT	CASSLALADTQYF
TRBV7-9	.	TRBD1	TRBJ2-1	TGTGCCAGCAGGCAAGACCGGGACAGTAAATACAATGAGCAGTTCTTC	CASRQDRDSKYNEQFF
TRBV18	.	.	TRBJ1-5	TGTGCCAGCTCAGAGGGTCGGGACCAGCCCCAGCATTTT	CASSEGRDQPQHF
TRBV19	.	TRBD1	TRBJ1-2	TGTGCCAGTAGTATTTTAAGACAGGGACAGACTACTTACTATGGCTACACCTTC	CASSILRQGQTTYYGYTF
TRBV7-8	.	TRBD1	TRBJ2-5	TGTGCCAGCAGCCCGGGACAGGTAGAGACCCAGTACTTC	CASSPGQVETQYF
TRBV7-2	.	.	TRBJ2-7	TGTGCCAGCAGCTTAAATGGGCCCTACGAGCAGTACTTC	CASSLNGPYEQYF
TRBV5-4	.	.	TRBJ2-7	TGTGCCAGCAGCGCGGACAGTTACGAGCAGTACTTC	CASSADSYEQYF
TRBV11-2	.	.	TRBJ1-5	TGTGCCAGCAGCTTAGATCGGGATCAGCCCCAGCATTTT	CASSLDRDQPQHF
TRBV19	.	TRBD1	TRBJ1-5	TGTGCCAGTACTATCGACCGGGACAGCTCAAATCAGCCCCAGCATTTT	CASTIDRDSSNQPQHF
TRBV24-1	.	.	TRBJ2-1	TGTGCCACCAGTGGGGGTCAGGGCCTCAAACAAGATGAGCAGTTCTTC	CATSGGQGLKQDEQFF
TRBV29-1	.	TRBD1	TRBJ2-7	TGCAGCGTTGCCCGACAGGGGCGATTTACCTCCTACGAGCAGTACTTC	CSVARQGRFTSYEQYF
TRBV7-9	.	TRBD1	TRBJ1-2	TGTGCCAGCAGCCCGACAGGGACCTATGGCTACACCTTC	CASSPTGTYGYTF
TRBV29-1	.	.	TRBJ1-1	TGCAGCGTTGAAGGCAACACTGAAGCTTTCTTT	CSVEGNTEAFF
TRBV5-1	.	TRBD1	TRBJ1-6	TGCGCCAGCAGCCCACAGGGGGCGGATAATTCACCCCTCCACTTT	CASSPQGADNSPLHF
TRBV28	.	TRBD2	TRBJ2-5	TGTGCCAGCAGTTTAGGGAGCGGGAGAGAGACCCAGTACTTC	CASSLGSGRETQYF
TRBV7-6	once	.	TRBJ2-1	TGTGCCAGCAGCCTACACCCGCACCGATCTACGATGGGGGACAATGAGCAGTTCTTC	CASSLHPHRSTMGDNEQFF
TRBV18	.	.	TRBJ1-5	TGTGCCAGCTCACCCTTGGGTTTAGGCCAGCCCCAGCATTTT	CASSPLGLGQPQHF
TRBV19	.	.	TRBJ2-3	TGTGCCAGTAGTATATCCGGGGCAGATACGCAGTATTTT	CASSISGADTQYF
TRBV7-3	.	.	TRBJ2-2	TGTGCCAGCAGCTTAAAAGGGGCAGGCACCGGGGAGCTGTTTTTT	CASSLKGAGTGELFF
TRBV7-2	.	.	TRBJ2-2	TGTGCCAGCAGCTGGAACAGGGTCACCGGGGAGCTGTTTTTT	CASSWNRVTGELFF
TRBV3-1/TRBV3-2	once	TRBD2	TRBJ2-7	TGTGCCAGCAGCCAAGACTTTCGGACTAGCGGCGAGCAGTACTTC	CASSQDFRTSGEQYF
TRBV4-1	many	TRBD2	TRBJ2-1	TGCGCCAGCACCCGGGGGGGGCGCGACAATGAGCAGTTCTTC	CASTRGGRDNEQFF
TRBV19	.	.	TRBJ1-1	TGTGCCAGTACCTCTCTGGCGGGGTCCACTGAAGCTTTCTTT	CASTSLAGSTEAFF
TRBV2	.	.	TRBJ1-4	TGTGCCAGCAGTGTTGGCAGATTTAATGAAAAACTGTTTTTT	CASSVGRFNEKLFF
TRBV28	.	.	TRBJ2-7	TGTGCCAGCAGGGATTACTACGAGCAGTACTTC	CASRDYYEQYF
TRBV2	.	.	TRBJ2-1	TGTGCCAGCGCTCGGGATTCCTACAATGAGCAGTTCTTC	CASARDSYNEQFF
TRBV5-6	.	TRBD2	TRBJ2-3	TGTGCCAGCAGCTTGGAACTAGCGGGAGGTTCTGACACAGATACGCAGTATTTT	CASSLELAGGSDTDTQYF
TRBV14	.	.	TRBJ2-7	TGTGCCAGCAGCCAAGAATCGGGACCGCTCTACGAGCAGTACTTC	CASSQESGPLYEQYF
TRBV27	.	.	TRBJ1-1	TGTGCCAGCAGGGTACTCCCTGAAGGCACTGAAGCTTTCTTT	CASRVLPEGTEAFF
TRBV6-1	.	TRBD2	TRBJ2-3	TGTGCCAGCAGTGAAACGGGAGGAGGCACAGATACGCAGTATTTT	CASSETGGGTDTQYF
TRBV7-2	.	TRBD1	TRBJ2-7	TGTGCCAGCAGCTCTACAGGGGATGAGCAGTACTTC	CASSSTGDEQYF
TRBV5-1	.	TRBD2	TRBJ2-6	TGCGCCAGCAGCTTGGATGGGCTAGCGGGCCTCTCTGGGGCCAACGTCCTGACTTTC	CASSLDGLAGLSGANVLTF
TRBV28	.	.	TRBJ2-5	TGTGCCAGCAGCGGGGGGCCCCAAGAGACCCAGTACTTC	CASSGGPQETQYF
TRBV28	.	TRBD1	TRBJ2-2	TGTGCCAGCAGTTCCGGGACAGGGTCCACCGGGGAGCTGTTTTTT	CASSSGTGSTGELFF
TRBV27	.	.	TRBJ2-1	TGTGCCAGCAGTCCCCCGGATGGGAGAGGCAATGAGCAGTTCTTC	CASSPPDGRGNEQFF
TRBV27	.	.	TRBJ2-7	TGTGCCAGCAGTTTATCGAGGACGGAAACCTACGAGCAGTACTTC	CASSLSRTETYEQYF
TRBV27	.	TRBD2	TRBJ2-1	TGTGCCAGCAAAATAGCGGGACGCTCCTACAATGAGCAGTTCTTC	CASKIAGRSYNEQFF
TRBV13	.	TRBD1	TRBJ2-1	TGTGCCAGCAGCTTAGGACAGGGGGATGAGCAGTTCTTC	CASSLGQGDEQFF
TRBV5-6	once	.	TRBJ1-1	TGTGCCAGCAGCCCCTGGGGGGGGGACACTGAAGCTTTCTTT	CASSPWGGDTEAFF
TRBV7-9	.	.	TRBJ2-7	TGTGCCAGCAGCTTAACGGTGGGCTACGAGCAGTACTTC	CASSLTVGYEQYF
TRBV9	.	.	TRBJ2-1	TGTGCCAGCAGCACCCGAAGGGACACTGAGCAGTTCTTC	CASSTRRDTEQFF
TRBV19	.	.	TRBJ2-2	TGTGCCAGTGTGAGCCAAACCGAGCTGTTTTTT	CASVSQTELFF
TRBV19	.	.	TRBJ2-3	TGTGCCAGTAGTATAGGAGGGGTCCGGAATACGCAGTATTTT	CASSIGGVRNTQYF
TRBV2	few	TRBD1	TRBJ1-3	TGTGCCAGCAGCGGGACAGGTGGAACGATCTCTGGAAACACCATATATTTT	CASSGTGGTISGNTIYF